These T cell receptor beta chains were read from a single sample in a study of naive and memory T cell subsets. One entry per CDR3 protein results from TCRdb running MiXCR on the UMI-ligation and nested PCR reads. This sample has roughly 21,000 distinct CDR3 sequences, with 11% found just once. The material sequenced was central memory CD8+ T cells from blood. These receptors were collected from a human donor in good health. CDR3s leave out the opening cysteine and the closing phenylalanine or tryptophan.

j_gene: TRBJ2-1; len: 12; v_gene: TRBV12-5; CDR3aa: ASGLGDGWDEQF
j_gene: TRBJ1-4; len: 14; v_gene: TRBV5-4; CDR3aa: ASSLATGLANEKLF
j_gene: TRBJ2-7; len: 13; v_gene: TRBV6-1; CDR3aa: ASSERAASSYEQY
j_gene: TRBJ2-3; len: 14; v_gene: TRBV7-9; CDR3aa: ASSPPDGGMADTQY
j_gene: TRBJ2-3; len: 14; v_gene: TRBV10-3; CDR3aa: AISESWGQGTDTQY
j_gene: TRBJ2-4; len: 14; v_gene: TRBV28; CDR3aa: ASSLVLAVAKNIQY
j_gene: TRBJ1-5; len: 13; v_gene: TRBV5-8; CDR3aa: ASSFILYSNQPQH
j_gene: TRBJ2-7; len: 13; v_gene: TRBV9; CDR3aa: ASSVFPGPSYEQY
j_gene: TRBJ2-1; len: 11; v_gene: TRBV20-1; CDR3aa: SARPLLYNEQF
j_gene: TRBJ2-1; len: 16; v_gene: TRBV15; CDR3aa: ATSSSRTSGRDYNEQF
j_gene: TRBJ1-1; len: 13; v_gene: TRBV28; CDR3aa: ASSPAGDQGTEAF
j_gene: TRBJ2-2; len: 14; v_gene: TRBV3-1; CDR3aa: ASSPSLYSNTGELF
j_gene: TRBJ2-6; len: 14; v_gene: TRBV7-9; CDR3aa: ASSWDGSSGANVLT
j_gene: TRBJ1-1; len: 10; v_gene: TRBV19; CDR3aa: ASEGEEAEAF
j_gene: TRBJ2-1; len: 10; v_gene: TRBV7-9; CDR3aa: ASSLVLGEQF
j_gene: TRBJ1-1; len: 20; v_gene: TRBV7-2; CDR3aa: ASSQQTGVGPTIRVSDTEAF
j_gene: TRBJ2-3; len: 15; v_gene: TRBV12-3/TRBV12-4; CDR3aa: ASSTPGDRGRADTQY
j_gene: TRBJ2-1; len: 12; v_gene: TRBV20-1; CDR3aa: SARDVEHYNEQF
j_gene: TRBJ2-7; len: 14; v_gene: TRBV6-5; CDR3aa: ASSLDSGRPPLEQY
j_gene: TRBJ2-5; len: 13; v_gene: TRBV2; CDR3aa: ASSEGGGLGETQY
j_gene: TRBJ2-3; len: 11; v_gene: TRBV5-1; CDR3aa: ASRYGSTDTQY
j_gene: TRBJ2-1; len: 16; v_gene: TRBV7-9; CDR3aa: ASSTELGAGSEYNEQF
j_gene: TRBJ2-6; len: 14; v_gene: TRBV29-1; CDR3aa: SVLGTGPAGANVLT
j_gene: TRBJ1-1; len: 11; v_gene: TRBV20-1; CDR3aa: SARGSADTEAF
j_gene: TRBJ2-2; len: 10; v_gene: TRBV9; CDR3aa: ASSVVNGELF
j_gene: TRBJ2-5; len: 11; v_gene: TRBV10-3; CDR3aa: AISPDYQETQY
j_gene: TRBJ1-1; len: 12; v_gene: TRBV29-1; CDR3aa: SVALTGPLPEAF
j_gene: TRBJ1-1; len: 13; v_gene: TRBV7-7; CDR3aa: ATTPTPGRFTEAF
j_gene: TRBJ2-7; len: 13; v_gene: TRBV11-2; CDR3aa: ASSLDAGGRYEQY
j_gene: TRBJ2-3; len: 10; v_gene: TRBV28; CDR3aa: ASGQGTDTQY
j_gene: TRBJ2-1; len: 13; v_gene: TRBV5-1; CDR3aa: ASSGPDRTYNEQF
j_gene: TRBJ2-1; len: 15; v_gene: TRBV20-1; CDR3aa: SARDFGVGQVEDEQF
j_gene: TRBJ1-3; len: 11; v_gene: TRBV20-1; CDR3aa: SARDLGQGLIY